This T cell receptor (beta chain) was documented in a study of cytomegalovirus exposure and HLA in healthy donors. Study-wide results and limits: Reports described diagnosis of cytomegalovirus status by the classifier as highly specific and sensitive. The study designated 150 or so TCR beta chains cytomegalovirus-associated.

Looked up from germline, CDR1 is MDHEN and CDR2 is SYDVKM. This CDR3 spans 17 amino acids. V lost 3 bases and J 0 bases, leaving 15 bases between the germline ends. A note on this clone: Its antigen is not known.

TCRdb's table, derived via immunoSEQ multiplex PCR, lists solely in-frame clones and lacks some. This sample has approximately 160,000 clones, with about 90% found just once. The V and J genes are TRBV28 and TRBJ2-1; D not certain. The sequence derives from a woman between 18 and 29 years old in good health and CMV-seropositive. Sequenced input: PBMCs. CDR3 sequence: CASSFSFLGSSYNEQFF. In DNA, the CDR3 is TGTGCCAGCAGTTTTAGCTTCCTCGGTAGCTCCTACAATGAGCAGTTCTTC.